This TCR beta chain was identified in a study of response to subunit inactivated influenza vaccine (dated by TCRdb to 2016 to 2019). Looking at the study overall: To follow how T cells responded to a trivalent subunit inactivated influenza vaccine, the researchers relied on deep quantitative profiling of the T cell receptor repertoire.

This clonotype was seen many times. Its antigen is unknown. No quality values exist for individual bases; no much larger clone is one base distant. From the cysteine up to the phenylalanine, the CDR3 has a length of 15 residues. The DNA shown is the 45-base CDR3, in frame from base 1. The CDR1 and CDR2 encoded by the germline V gene (reference sequence) are DFQATT and SNEGSKA. The germline V and J ends show losses of 5 bases and 0 bases respectively, and no gene match explains 3 bases of the junction. Beyond this particular receptor, the publication reports: The authors suggested that each seasonal influenza vaccination may recruit only a limited number of new T cells.

Libraries were built with RT-PCR. Instrument used: Illumina HiSeq 2500. Using fastp at Q25 and MiXCR, TCRdb reprocessed the public reads and kept productive beta chains. Under each unique CDR3 protein, matching rows form one entry showing the most common genes and DNA. The sample has around 760,000 distinct CDR3 sequences on record, over 11% of them singletons. Of the sample, approximately 7% falls within the top ten clones. Sequenced material: PBMCs from blood, taken approximately 15 days before vaccination. The receptor chain draws on TRBV20-1 and TRBJ2-3, with 12 central nucleotides matching TRBD2. This receptor was identified in a man aged 50 to 60 who received an inactivated influenza vaccine. Donor details come from another sample of the same person, matched by shared clones. This receptor has the CDR3 CSADGLAGSTDTQYF. The nucleotides read TGCAGTGCTGATGGACTAGCGGGAAGCACAGATACGCAGTATTTT.